This TCR beta chain emerged from a study of T-cell memory formation after mild COVID-19. TCRdb reanalysed the 5' RACE reads using MiXCR and keeps one entry per CDR3 protein. The top ten hold 13% of the sample, which has about 350,000 distinct CDR3 sequences, approximately 29% seen once. V dropped 10 bases and J dropped 5 bases, with 12 bases sitting between them. The CDR3 extends over 12 amino acids. Remarks on this clonotype: Its target is unknown.

Study results and caveats: Researchers found some responding clones in pre-infection memory, a sign that cross-reactive memory joined. What remained unconfirmed was the SARS-CoV-2 specificity of second-wave clones peaking on day 37.

Sequencing used PBMCs or a T cell subset sorted from them (not recorded which). The genes are TRBV12-3 or TRBV12-4 and TRBJ2-1; either TRBD1 or TRBD2 may fit D (5 bases each). The TCR originated in an adult woman who had mild COVID-19 (a few samples of this study predate the infection). Cell type and time point are not known. CDR3 region: CAINGDHNEQFF. As DNA, the CDR3 is TGTGCCATCAACGGGGACCACAATGAGCAGTTCTTC.